The clone carrying this T cell receptor (beta chain) was picked up a small number of times. Its antigen is unknown. These data come from a study of vaccination and CD4 T cells after COVID-19. Time point specified: late sampling 161 to 241 days after vaccination in a few convalescent patients. The treatment: roughly nine-day PBMC culture with coronavirus spike peptide pools or control peptides (ViraFEST assay). Study outcomes and limitations: Clonotypes reactive to SARS-CoV-2 had a median that went up from 21 to 38, but not significantly.

Cultured CD4+ T-cell DNA underwent Oncomine TCR Beta short-read sequencing. Genomic DNA was taken out of cultured CD4+ T cells by extraction. TCRdb reprocessed the PCR reads via MiXCR and lists one record per CDR3 protein. This table holds roughly 20,000 distinct CDR3 sequences, roughly 45% found once. CDR1 SGHTA and CDR2 FQGTGA come from the germline V gene. With 2 bases removed from V and 5 bases from J, the gap between germline ends came to 9 bases. The CDR3 has 13 residues. The V and J genes are TRBV7-3 and TRBJ2-5, with no clear D. The sequences come from CD4+ T cells from blood, cultured in vitro, collected about 7 months after SARS-CoV-2 vaccination. This clonotype originated in a human donor who had recovered from COVID-19. The DNA of the CDR3 is TGTGCCAGCAGCTTATTTCCTAGGGAGACCCAGTACTTC. Protein sequence: CASSLFPRETQYF.